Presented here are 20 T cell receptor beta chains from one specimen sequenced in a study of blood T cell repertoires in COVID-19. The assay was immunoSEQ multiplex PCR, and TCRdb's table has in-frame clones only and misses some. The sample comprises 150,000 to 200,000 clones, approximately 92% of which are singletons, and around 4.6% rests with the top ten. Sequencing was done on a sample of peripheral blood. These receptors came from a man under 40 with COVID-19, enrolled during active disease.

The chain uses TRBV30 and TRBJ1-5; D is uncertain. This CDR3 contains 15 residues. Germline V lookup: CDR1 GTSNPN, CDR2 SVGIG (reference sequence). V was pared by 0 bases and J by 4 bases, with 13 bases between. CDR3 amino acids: CAWSVSGLSNQPQHF. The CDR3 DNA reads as TGTGCCTGGAGTGTATCAGGCCTGAGTAATCAGCCCCAGCATTTT.

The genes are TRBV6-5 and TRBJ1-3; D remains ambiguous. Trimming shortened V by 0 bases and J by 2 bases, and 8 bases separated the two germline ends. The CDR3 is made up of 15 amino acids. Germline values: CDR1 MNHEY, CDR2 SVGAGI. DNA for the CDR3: TGTGCCAGCAGTTACTCGAGAGGGACTGGAAACACCATATATTTT. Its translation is CASSYSRGTGNTIYF.

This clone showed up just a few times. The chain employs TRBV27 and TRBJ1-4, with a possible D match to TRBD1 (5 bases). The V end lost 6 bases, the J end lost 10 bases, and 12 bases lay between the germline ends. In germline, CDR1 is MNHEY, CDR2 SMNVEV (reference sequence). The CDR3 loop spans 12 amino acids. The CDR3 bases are TGTGCCAGCAGCCCCCGGGGGGGAAAACTGTTTTTT. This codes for CASSPRGGKLFF.

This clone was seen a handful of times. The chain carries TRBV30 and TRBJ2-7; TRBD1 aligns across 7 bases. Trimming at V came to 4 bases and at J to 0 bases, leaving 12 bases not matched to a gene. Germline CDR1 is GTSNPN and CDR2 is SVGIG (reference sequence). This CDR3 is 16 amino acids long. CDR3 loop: CAWTPSDRSFSYEQYF. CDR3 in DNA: TGTGCCTGGACCCCTTCGGACAGGTCTTTCTCCTACGAGCAGTACTTC.

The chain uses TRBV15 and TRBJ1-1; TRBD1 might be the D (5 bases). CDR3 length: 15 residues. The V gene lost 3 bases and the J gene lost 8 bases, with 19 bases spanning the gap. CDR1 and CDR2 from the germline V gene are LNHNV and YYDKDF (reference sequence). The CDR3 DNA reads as TGTGCCACCAGCAGGAGTTTCGGACAAGGTAAAGAAGCTTTCTTT. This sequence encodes CATSRSFGQGKEAFF.

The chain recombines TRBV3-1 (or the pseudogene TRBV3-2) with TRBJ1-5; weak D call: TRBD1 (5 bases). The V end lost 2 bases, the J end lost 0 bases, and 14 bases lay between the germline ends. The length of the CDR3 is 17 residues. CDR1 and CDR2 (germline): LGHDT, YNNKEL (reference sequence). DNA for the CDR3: TGTGCCAGCAGCCAATTGTGGCAGGGCAATAGCAATCAGCCCCAGCATTTT. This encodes CASSQLWQGNSNQPQHF.

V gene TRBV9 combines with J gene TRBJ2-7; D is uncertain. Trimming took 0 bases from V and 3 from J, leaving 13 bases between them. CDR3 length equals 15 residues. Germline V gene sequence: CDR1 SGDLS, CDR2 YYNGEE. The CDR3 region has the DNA TGTGCCAGCAGCGTAGAGGCTAGTGCTTACTACGAGCAGTACTTC. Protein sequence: CASSVEASAYYEQYF.

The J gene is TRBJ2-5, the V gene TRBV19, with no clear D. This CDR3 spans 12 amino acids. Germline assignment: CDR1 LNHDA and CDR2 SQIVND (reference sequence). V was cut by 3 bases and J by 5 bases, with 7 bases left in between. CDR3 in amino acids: CASSMRSETQYF. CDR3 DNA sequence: TGTGCCAGTAGTATGAGGTCGGAGACCCAGTACTTC.

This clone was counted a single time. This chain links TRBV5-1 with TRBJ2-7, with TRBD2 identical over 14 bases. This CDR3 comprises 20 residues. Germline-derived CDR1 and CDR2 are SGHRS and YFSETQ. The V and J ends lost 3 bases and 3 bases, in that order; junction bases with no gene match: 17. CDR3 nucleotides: TGCGCCAGCAGCTCAGCTAACGCCGGGACTAGCGGGAGCCGACACTACGAGCAGTACTTC. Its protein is CASSSANAGTSGSRHYEQYF.

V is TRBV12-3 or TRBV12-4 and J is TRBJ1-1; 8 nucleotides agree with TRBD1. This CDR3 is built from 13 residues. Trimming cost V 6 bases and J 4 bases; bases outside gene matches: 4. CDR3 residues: CASSYRGGTEAFF. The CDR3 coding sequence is TGTGCCAGCAGCTACAGGGGGGGCACTGAAGCTTTCTTT.

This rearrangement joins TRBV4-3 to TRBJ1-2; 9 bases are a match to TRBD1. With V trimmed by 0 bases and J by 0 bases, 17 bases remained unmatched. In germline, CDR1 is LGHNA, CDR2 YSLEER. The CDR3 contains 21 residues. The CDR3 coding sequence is TGCGCCAGCAGCCAAGATAGGGACAGGGAACCGTTTATCTCCTCTAACTATGGCTACACCTTC. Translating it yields CASSQDRDREPFISSNYGYTF.

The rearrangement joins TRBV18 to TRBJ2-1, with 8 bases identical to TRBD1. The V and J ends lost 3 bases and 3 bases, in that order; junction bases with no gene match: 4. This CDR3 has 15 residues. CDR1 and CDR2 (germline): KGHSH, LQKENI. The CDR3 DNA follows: TGTGCCAGCTCACCTCAGGGGGCGTTCTACAATGAGCAGTTCTTC. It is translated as CASSPQGAFYNEQFF.

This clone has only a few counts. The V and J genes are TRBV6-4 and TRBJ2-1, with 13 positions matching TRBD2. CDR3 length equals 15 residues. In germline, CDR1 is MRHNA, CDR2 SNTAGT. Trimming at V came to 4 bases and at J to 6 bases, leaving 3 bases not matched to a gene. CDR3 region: CASSGTSGGANEQFF. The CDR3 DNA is TGTGCCAGCAGTGGAACTAGCGGGGGGGCCAATGAGCAGTTCTTC.

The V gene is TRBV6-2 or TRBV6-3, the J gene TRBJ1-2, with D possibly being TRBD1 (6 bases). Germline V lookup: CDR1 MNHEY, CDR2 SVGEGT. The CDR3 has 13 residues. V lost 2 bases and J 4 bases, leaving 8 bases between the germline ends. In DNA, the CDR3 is TGTGCCAGCAGTTACACAGGGTTCTATGGCTACACCTTC. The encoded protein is CASSYTGFYGYTF.

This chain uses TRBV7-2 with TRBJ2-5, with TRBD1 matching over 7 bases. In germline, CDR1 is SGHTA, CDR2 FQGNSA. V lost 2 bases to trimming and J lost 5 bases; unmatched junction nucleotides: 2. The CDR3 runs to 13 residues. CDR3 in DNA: TGTGCCAGCAGCTTAAGGGGGCGGGAGACCCAGTACTTC. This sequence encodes CASSLRGRETQYF. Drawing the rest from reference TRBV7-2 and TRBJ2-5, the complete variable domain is GAGVSQSPSNKVTEKGKDVELRCDPISGHTALYWYRQSLGQGLEFLIYFQGNSAPDKSGLPSDRFSAERTGGSVSTLTIQRTQQEDSAVYLCASSLRGRETQYFGPGTRLLVL.

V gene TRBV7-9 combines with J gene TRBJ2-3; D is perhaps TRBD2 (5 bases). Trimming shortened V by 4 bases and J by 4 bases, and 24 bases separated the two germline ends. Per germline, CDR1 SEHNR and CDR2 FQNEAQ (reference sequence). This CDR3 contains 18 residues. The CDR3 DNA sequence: TGTGCCAGCAGCTCCAATGCGGACCGGGTTAAGGGAGCAGATACGCAGTATTTT. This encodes CASSSNADRVKGADTQYF.

CDR3 DNA sequence: TGTGCCAGTACTATGGGGGGTTATACAGATACGCAGTATTTT. This translates into CASTMGGYTDTQYF. The rearrangement joins TRBV6-5 to TRBJ2-3; D may be TRBD2 (6 bases). The CDR3 has 14 amino acids. CDR1 and CDR2 from the germline V gene are MNHEY and SVGAGI. V lost 9 bases and J 3 bases, leaving 16 bases between the germline ends.

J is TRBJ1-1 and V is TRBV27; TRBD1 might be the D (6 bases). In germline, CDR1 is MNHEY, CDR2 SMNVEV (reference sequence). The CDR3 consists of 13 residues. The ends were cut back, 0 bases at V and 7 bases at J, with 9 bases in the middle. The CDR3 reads CASSLSDSREAFF. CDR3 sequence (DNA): TGTGCCAGCAGTTTATCGGACAGCCGTGAAGCTTTCTTT.

CDR3 nucleotides: TGTGCCAGCAGCTTGGCCTCGGGGGACGAGCAGTTCTTC. It specifies CASSLASGDEQFF. This chain uses TRBV5-4 with TRBJ2-1; a weak D match, TRBD2 (6 bases). This CDR3 spans 13 amino acids. Germline loops: CDR1 SGHNT, CDR2 YYREEE (reference sequence). V was cut by 0 bases and J by 10 bases, with 11 bases left in between.

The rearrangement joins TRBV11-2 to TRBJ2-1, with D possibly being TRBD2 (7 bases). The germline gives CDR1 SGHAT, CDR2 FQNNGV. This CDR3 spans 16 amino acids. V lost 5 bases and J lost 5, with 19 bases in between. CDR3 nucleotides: TGTGCCAGCAGCCTCCGGGGGGCTAGGGACAACAATGAGCAGTTCTTC. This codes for CASSLRGARDNNEQFF.